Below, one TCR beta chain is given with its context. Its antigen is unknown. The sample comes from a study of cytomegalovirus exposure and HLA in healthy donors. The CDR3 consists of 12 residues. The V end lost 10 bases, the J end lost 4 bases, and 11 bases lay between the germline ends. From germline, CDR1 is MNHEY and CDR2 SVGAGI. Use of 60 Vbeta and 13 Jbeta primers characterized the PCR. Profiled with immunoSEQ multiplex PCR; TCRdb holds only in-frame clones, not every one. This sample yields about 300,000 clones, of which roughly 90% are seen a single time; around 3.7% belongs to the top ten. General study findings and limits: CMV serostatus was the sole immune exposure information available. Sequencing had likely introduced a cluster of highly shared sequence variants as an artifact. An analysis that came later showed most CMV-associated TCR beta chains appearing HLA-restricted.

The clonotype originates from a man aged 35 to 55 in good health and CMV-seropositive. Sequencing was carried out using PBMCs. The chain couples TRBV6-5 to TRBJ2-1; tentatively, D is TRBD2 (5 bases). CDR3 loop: CATRRDYNEQFF. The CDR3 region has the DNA TGTGCCACCCGACGGGATTACAATGAGCAGTTCTTC.